Given below is one TCR beta chain in context. Its antigen is not known. The sample comes from a study of identical twins. Overall study findings and caveats: Insertions ran lower in abundant cord blood beta clonotypes, though not in memory repertoires.

In TCRdb, the 5' RACE reads were re-called with MiXCR into one record per CDR3 protein. The top ten clones hold about an eighth of a sample with hundreds of thousands of distinct CDR3 sequences, approximately 18% of them seen once. The sample was also linked to a second study, of T cells expressing NK-cell markers. Per that study: Sequencing of TCR beta repertoires drew on sorted CD3+CD56+NKG2C+, CD3+CD56+NKG2C- and CD3+CD56-NKG2C+ T cells.

The clonotype was recovered from a young woman in good health. The specimen sequenced was PBMCs.

The chain's CDR3 is CASGTADTDTQYF. CDR3 DNA: TGTGCCAGCGGGACGGCCGACACAGATACGCAGTATTTT. V and J are TRBV9 and TRBJ2-3; D possibly uses TRBD1 or TRBD2 (5 bases each). The CDR3 is made up of 13 amino acids. V was cut by 7 bases and J by 2 bases, with 11 bases left in between. Germline V CDR1 and CDR2: SGDLS, YYNGEE.